The 20 T cell receptor beta chains in this list originate from one sample, sequenced in a study of human T cells and chemical hapten exposure. TCRdb reanalysed the 5' RACE reads using MiXCR and keeps one entry per CDR3 protein. Found here are 110,000 or so distinct CDR3 sequences, approximately 19% of them singletons; the top ten hold roughly 3.1%. The total RNA was obtained from whole blood that was not fractionated. These TCRs come from a human donor in good health.

This clonotype was picked up a small number of times. This chain uses TRBV3-1 with TRBJ1-5; D unresolved. CDR1 LGHDT and CDR2 YNNKEL come from the germline V gene (reference sequence). The length of the CDR3 is 13 residues. The V end was cut by 1 base, the J end by 4 bases, with 5 bases between. CDR3 coding DNA: TGTGCCAGCAGCCAAGGACTGAATCAGCCCCAGCATTTT. The encoded protein is CASSQGLNQPQHF.

This clonotype was seen only a few times. This chain connects TRBV3-1 to TRBJ2-1; D gene uncertain. The CDR3 consists of 12 residues. Between the trimmed V and J ends, which lost 3 bases and 7 bases, there was a span of 7 bases. CDR1 LGHDT and CDR2 YNNKEL come from the germline V gene (reference sequence). CDR3 amino acids: CASSQFLNEQFF. The CDR3 DNA reads as TGTGCCAGCAGCCAGTTTCTTAATGAGCAGTTCTTC.

This clonotype has a handful of counts. The chain carries TRBV10-2 and TRBJ2-3, with D hard to call. The V end lost 8 bases, the J end lost 5 bases, and 14 bases lay between the germline ends. The CDR3 consists of 13 residues. From germline, CDR1 is WSHSY and CDR2 SAAADI. This chain's CDR3 is CASDNFVEDTQYF. CDR3 in DNA: TGCGCCAGCGATAATTTCGTGGAAGATACGCAGTATTTT.

This clonotype was observed a few times. The J gene is TRBJ2-5, the V gene TRBV7-9; TRBD1 is a possible D gene (6 bases). V gave up 1 base and J gave up 5 bases, with 11 bases separating them. The germline CDR1 and CDR2 sequences are SEHNR and FQNEAQ (reference sequence). This CDR3 comprises 14 residues. The CDR3 sequence: CASSLVGRGETQYF. The CDR3, as DNA: TGTGCCAGCAGCTTAGTAGGCAGGGGTGAGACCCAGTACTTC.

This chain connects TRBV12-3 or TRBV12-4 to TRBJ2-3, with unresolved D. V was pared by 1 base and J by 5 bases, with 13 bases between. This CDR3 spans 15 amino acids. CDR3 amino acids: CASSLVGSRRDTQYF. CDR3 coding DNA: TGTGCCAGCAGTTTAGTTGGCAGCCGAAGAGATACGCAGTATTTT.

The chain joins TRBV30 to TRBJ2-1; 13 nucleotides line up with TRBD2. With V trimmed by 0 bases and J by 3 bases, 2 bases remained unmatched. The CDR3 is 16 residues long. Per the germline V gene, CDR1 is GTSNPN and CDR2 is SVGIG (reference sequence). The CDR3 protein is CAWSVRTSGSYNEQFF. For the CDR3, the DNA is TGTGCCTGGAGTGTTCGGACTAGCGGGAGCTACAATGAGCAGTTCTTC.

The chain uses TRBV12-3 or TRBV12-4 and TRBJ2-3, with D maybe TRBD1 (5 bases). The V end was cut by 6 bases, the J end by 3 bases, with 13 bases between. The CDR3 spans 14 residues. In DNA, the CDR3 is TGTGCCAGCAGACCAGCCCAGGGAACAGATACGCAGTATTTT. Encoded protein: CASRPAQGTDTQYF.

This chain links TRBV9 with TRBJ1-1; D is perhaps TRBD1 (5 bases). This CDR3 spans 13 amino acids. The V end was cut by 5 bases, the J end by 10 bases, with 18 bases between. The germline V gene has CDR1 SGDLS and CDR2 YYNGEE. The CDR3: CASSPPTTDLAFF. In DNA form, the CDR3 reads TGTGCCAGCAGTCCCCCGACGACAGATCTAGCTTTCTTT. Full variable domain (outside the CDR3, taken from reference TRBV9 and TRBJ1-1): DSGVTQTPKHLITATGQRVTLRCSPRSGDLSVYWYQQSLDQGLQFLIQYYNGEERAKGNILERFSAQQFPDLHSELNLSSLELGDSALYFCASSPPTTDLAFFGQGTRLTVV.

The J gene is TRBJ2-7, the V gene TRBV3-1; no reliable D call. The CDR3 contains 14 residues. V was trimmed by 4 bases and J by 2 bases, leaving 12 bases between them. CDR1 and CDR2 (germline): LGHDT, YNNKEL (reference sequence). This CDR3 reads CASSLKRPPYEQYF. The CDR3 nucleotides are TGTGCCAGCAGCCTCAAACGGCCCCCCTACGAGCAGTACTTC.

The rearrangement joins TRBV10-2 to TRBJ1-5; TRBD1 matches at 7 bases. CDR3 length: 13 amino acids. The germline V gene encodes CDR1 WSHSY and CDR2 SAAADI. V was pared by 8 bases and J by 6 bases, with 7 bases of the junction left unmatched. CDR3 loop: CASGGQAPQPQHF. In DNA form, the CDR3 reads TGCGCCAGCGGTGGACAGGCGCCTCAGCCCCAGCATTTT.

The CDR3 loop is CASSLSVAGAEEQFF. The CDR3 DNA is TGTGCCAGCAGTTTGTCGGTAGCGGGAGCAGAAGAGCAGTTCTTC. The rearrangement joins TRBV28 to TRBJ2-1; TRBD2 matches at 9 bases. CDR3 length: 15 amino acids. Germline V gene lookup returns CDR1 MDHEN and CDR2 SYDVKM. V was pared by 3 bases and J by 10 bases, with 10 bases of the junction left unmatched.

The gene calls are TRBV10-3 and TRBJ2-1; D gene uncertain. This CDR3 has 14 amino acids. Germline V gene data show CDR1 as ENHRY and CDR2 as SYGVKD. Trimming stripped 0 bases from V and 4 bases from J, with 7 bases between. The CDR3 DNA follows: TGTGCCATCAGTGAGTCCTCCGCATACAATGAGCAGTTCTTC. Residues: CAISESSAYNEQFF.

The J gene is TRBJ1-5, the V gene TRBV11-2; no clear D gene. The CDR3 loop spans 13 amino acids. V was clipped by 3 bases and J by 4 bases, with 7 bases between them. Per germline, CDR1 SGHAT and CDR2 FQNNGV. CDR3 sequence: CASSFGLNQPQHF. DNA of the CDR3: TGTGCCAGCAGCTTTGGGCTTAATCAGCCCCAGCATTTT.

This clonotype was detected only a few times. This chain joins TRBV27 and TRBJ2-2; TRBD1 aligns across 9 bases. The CDR3 consists of 16 residues. The germline gives CDR1 MNHEY, CDR2 SMNVEV (reference sequence). With 6 bases clipped from V and 5 bases from J, the junction kept 10 bases outside the gene matches. Here the CDR3 reads CASREQGAISTGELFF. The DNA of the CDR3 is TGTGCCAGCAGGGAACAGGGGGCGATCAGTACCGGGGAGCTGTTTTTT.

The chain has TRBV10-3 and TRBJ2-7; 8 bases align to TRBD2. The germline CDR1 and CDR2 sequences are ENHRY and SYGVKD. The junction had 15 bases not matched to a gene; V was cut back by 7 bases and J by 7 bases. There are 15 residues in the CDR3. The CDR3 protein is CAIKEPGTRGQEQYF. CDR3 DNA: TGTGCCATCAAGGAGCCCGGGACTAGGGGTCAAGAGCAGTACTTC.

The chain links TRBV12-3 or TRBV12-4 to TRBJ2-7, with D possibly called TRBD1 or TRBD2 (5 bases each). V lost 0 bases and J lost 6, with 12 bases in between. The CDR3 is made up of 14 amino acids. The CDR3 sequence is CASSLARKGPEQYF. CDR3 in DNA: TGTGCCAGCAGTTTAGCGCGTAAGGGACCCGAGCAGTACTTC.

The chain joins TRBV11-2 to TRBJ2-7; 13 positions match TRBD2. This CDR3 contains 16 residues. V shed 8 bases, J shed 4 bases, and the junction held 11 bases outside the gene matches. In germline, CDR1 is SGHAT, CDR2 FQNNGV. The CDR3: CASGRLAGGPLYEQYF. Written as DNA, the CDR3 is TGTGCCAGCGGCAGACTAGCGGGAGGCCCTTTGTACGAGCAGTACTTC.

This clonotype was counted a few times. The gene calls are TRBV23-1 and TRBJ1-5; D uncertain. TRBV23-1 is assigned to the ORF class and has an uncertain function. The CDR3 sequence is 15 residues long. V lost 0 bases, J lost 3 bases, and 9 bases lay in between. Here the CDR3 reads CASSQSRADNQPQHF. Written as DNA, the CDR3 is TGCGCCAGCAGTCAATCGCGGGCGGACAATCAGCCCCAGCATTTT.

The genes are TRBV28 and TRBJ1-1; D remains unclear. V lost 5 bases, J lost 4 bases, and 17 bases lay in between. Germline loops: CDR1 MDHEN, CDR2 SYDVKM. The CDR3 runs 15 residues. The CDR3 sequence is CASSPRRGRVTEAFF. The DNA of the CDR3 is TGTGCCAGCAGTCCCCGGCGGGGAAGGGTCACTGAAGCTTTCTTT.

This clonotype was recorded many times. The rearrangement uses TRBV19 and TRBJ2-3; 7 bases align to TRBD1. The V gene's germline CDR1 is LNHDA and CDR2 SQIVND (reference sequence). The CDR3 extends over 14 amino acids. Trimming took 8 bases from V and 4 from J; bases not matched to a gene: 9. DNA for the CDR3: TGTGCCAGTGGCTCTCGGCAGGGGGCAGATACGCAGTATTTT. Amino acid sequence: CASGSRQGADTQYF.